The rows below give T cell receptor beta chains drawn from one sample of a study of regulatory T cells in long-lasting Graves disease. MiXCR was run by TCRdb on the multiplex PCR reads, yielding one entry per CDR3 protein. The sample shows some 340,000 distinct CDR3 sequences, roughly 10% of them seen only once. Separately, the same data were catalogued under a study of T cells in Graves' hyperthyroidism and ophthalmopathy.

The sequenced sample was peripheral blood mononuclear cells (PBMCs), obtained at new diagnosis, from a patient treated with antithyroid drugs. Receptors were obtained from a woman aged 18-29 years with Graves disease. Each CDR3 is given without its conserved first and last residue.

TRBJ2-2,TRBV10-3,AISEELAVSTGELF
TRBJ2-1,TRBV27,ASGARGPSYNEQF
TRBJ1-5,TRBV19,ASTLGRHSNQPQH
TRBJ1-2,TRBV6-1,ASSISRDTVYGYT
TRBJ2-1,TRBV7-9,ASSSLESNEQF
TRBJ2-7,TRBV6-2/TRBV6-3,ASSYFGDRGTGEQY
TRBJ1-1,TRBV6-2/TRBV6-3,ASSYHQQVATEAF
TRBJ2-1,TRBV20-1,SYLVSGVTYNEQF
TRBJ2-3,TRBV20-1,SARAGTSMDTQY
TRBJ2-5,TRBV7-2,ASRDPGLAETQY
TRBJ1-2,TRBV2,ASSEGDTGANYGYT
TRBJ1-2,TRBV7-2,ASSLGGAAYGYT
TRBJ2-1,TRBV20-1,SASWALAGSDNEQF
TRBJ2-1,TRBV6-1,ASSQKERGGPPNEQF
TRBJ2-1,TRBV29-1,SVEGLLAHNEQF
TRBJ1-4,TRBV5-6,ASSTPKQNEKLF
TRBJ2-7,TRBV19,ASSRPAGGSYEQY
TRBJ2-3,TRBV27,ASSWVAGAGTDTQY
TRBJ2-5,TRBV2,ASSEGSGGYEETQY
TRBJ2-1,TRBV29-1,SVEAGGRRNEQF
TRBJ2-7,TRBV6-5,ASSYDGSSYEQY
TRBJ2-1,TRBV5-4,ASSPVGRDDNEQF
TRBJ1-2,TRBV4-3,ASSHSTDRRLAAYGYT
TRBJ2-1,TRBV12-3/TRBV12-4,ASTLRELGPYNEQF
TRBJ1-1,TRBV29-1,SVLRGLLRTEAF
TRBJ2-2,TRBV10-3,AISGTTGELF
TRBJ2-7,TRBV29-1,SVHGGTSSYEQY
TRBJ1-1,TRBV12-3/TRBV12-4,ASTLQGSQAF
TRBJ1-2,TRBV18,ASSPFHFSKGYT
TRBJ2-3,TRBV27,ATQRLGSAQY
TRBJ2-3,TRBV20-1,SAPPGTRDTQY
TRBJ1-4,TRBV18,ASSHRQGAPSDEKLF
TRBJ2-1,TRBV27,ASSSTSGYNEQF
TRBJ2-7,TRBV15,ATSRVPSGSSYEQY
TRBJ2-7,TRBV12-3/TRBV12-4,ASSSKSGLAGGPFLSQY
TRBJ1-1,TRBV7-9,ASGKRENTEAF
TRBJ2-1,TRBV20-1,SARLSLYQF
TRBJ1-2,TRBV6-5,ASSYSLLPQGTNYGYT
TRBJ1-6,TRBV20-1,SARDRVGGRSPLH
TRBJ2-7,TRBV4-1,ASSPQPSRASYEQY
TRBJ1-1,TRBV29-1,SVEGEETEAF
TRBJ2-1,TRBV12-3/TRBV12-4,ASSPSRWGGGEGQF
TRBJ1-2,TRBV5-4,ASSPRDGTTYGYT
TRBJ2-6,TRBV6-2/TRBV6-3,ASIKLGSGANVLT
TRBJ1-3,TRBV12-3/TRBV12-4,ASSLAAGRQGGNTIY
TRBJ2-2,TRBV7-3,ASSLIGGAFTGELF
TRBJ1-1,TRBV12-3/TRBV12-4,ASGPVQGGTEAF
TRBJ2-2,TRBV6-2/TRBV6-3,ASSYAAADIQKLF
TRBJ1-1,TRBV28,ASTIKLYRVPPGTEAF
TRBJ2-5,TRBV25-1,ASSEGTLKETQY
TRBJ2-1,TRBV5-1,ASSLAPSNEQF
TRBJ1-2,TRBV12-3/TRBV12-4,ASSFSLRGLGYT
TRBJ1-2,TRBV11-2,ASSLVWGNGYT
TRBJ2-3,TRBV27,ASSLGQGWDTDTQY